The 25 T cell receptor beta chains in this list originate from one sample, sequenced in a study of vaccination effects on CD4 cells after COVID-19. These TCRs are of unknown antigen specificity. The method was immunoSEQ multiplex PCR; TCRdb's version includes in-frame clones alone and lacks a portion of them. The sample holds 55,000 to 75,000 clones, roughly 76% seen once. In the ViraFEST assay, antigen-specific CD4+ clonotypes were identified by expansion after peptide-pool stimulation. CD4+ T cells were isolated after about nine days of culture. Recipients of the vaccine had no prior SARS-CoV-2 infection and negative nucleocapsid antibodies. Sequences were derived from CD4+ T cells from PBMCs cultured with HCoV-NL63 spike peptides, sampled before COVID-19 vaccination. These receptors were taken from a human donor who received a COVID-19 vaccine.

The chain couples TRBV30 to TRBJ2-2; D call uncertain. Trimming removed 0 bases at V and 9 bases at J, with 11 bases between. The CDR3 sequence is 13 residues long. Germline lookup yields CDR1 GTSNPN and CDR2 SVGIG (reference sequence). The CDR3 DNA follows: TGTGCCTGGAGTGTACGCCTAACCCGGGAGCTGTTTTTT. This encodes CAWSVRLTRELFF.

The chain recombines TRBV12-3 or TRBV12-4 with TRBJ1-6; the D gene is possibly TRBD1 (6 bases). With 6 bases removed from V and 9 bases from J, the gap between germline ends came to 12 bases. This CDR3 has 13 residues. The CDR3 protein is CASSPRTVSPLHF. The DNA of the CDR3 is TGTGCCAGCAGCCCCCGGACAGTTTCACCCCTCCACTTT.

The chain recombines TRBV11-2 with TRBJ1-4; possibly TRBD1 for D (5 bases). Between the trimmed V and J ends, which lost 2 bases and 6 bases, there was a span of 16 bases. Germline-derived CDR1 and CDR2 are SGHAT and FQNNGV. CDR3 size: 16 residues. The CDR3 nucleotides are TGTGCCAGCAGCTTATCGCTAGGGGAAGGGGATGAAAAACTGTTTTTT. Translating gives CASSLSLGEGDEKLFF.

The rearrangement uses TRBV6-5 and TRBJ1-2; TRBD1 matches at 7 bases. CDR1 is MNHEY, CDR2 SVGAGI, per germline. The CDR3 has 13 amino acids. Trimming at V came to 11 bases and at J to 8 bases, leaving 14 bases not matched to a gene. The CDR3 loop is CASSGQVIAGYTF. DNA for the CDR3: TGTGCCTCGTCCGGACAGGTTATAGCGGGCTACACCTTC.

The chain's CDR3 is CASSLKVGEETQYF. The CDR3 region has the DNA TGCGCCAGCAGCTTGAAGGTGGGGGAAGAGACCCAGTACTTC. V is TRBV5-1 and J is TRBJ2-5; D may be TRBD1 or TRBD2 (5 bases each). Trimming shortened V by 1 base and J by 3 bases, and 10 bases separated the two germline ends. Per germline, CDR1 SGHRS and CDR2 YFSETQ. The CDR3 runs 14 residues.

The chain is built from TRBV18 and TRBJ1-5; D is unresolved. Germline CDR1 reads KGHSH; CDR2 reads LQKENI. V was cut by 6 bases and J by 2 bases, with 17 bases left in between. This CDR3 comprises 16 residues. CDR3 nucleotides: TGTGCCAGCTCCCTGAGACCTCCGGAGGGCAATCAGCCCCAGCATTTT. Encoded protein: CASSLRPPEGNQPQHF.

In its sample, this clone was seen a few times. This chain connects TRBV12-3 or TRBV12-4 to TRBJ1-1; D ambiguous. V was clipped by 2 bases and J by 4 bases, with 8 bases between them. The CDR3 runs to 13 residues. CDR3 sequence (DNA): TGTGCCAGCAGTTTAAGAACATTCACTGAAGCTTTCTTT. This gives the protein CASSLRTFTEAFF.

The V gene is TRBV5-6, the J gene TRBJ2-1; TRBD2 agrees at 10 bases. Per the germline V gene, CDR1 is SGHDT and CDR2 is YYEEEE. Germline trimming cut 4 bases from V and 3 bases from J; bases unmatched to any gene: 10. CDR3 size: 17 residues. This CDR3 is CASSRRGWTSGYNEQFF. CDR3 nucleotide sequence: TGTGCCAGCAGCCGCAGGGGGTGGACTAGCGGCTACAATGAGCAGTTCTTC.

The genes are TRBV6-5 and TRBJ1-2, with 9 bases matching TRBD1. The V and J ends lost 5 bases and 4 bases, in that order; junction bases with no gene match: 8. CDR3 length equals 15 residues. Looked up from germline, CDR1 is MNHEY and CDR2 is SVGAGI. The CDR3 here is CASSPDRGAGYGYTF. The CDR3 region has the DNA TGTGCCAGCAGTCCCGACAGGGGGGCCGGCTATGGCTACACCTTC.

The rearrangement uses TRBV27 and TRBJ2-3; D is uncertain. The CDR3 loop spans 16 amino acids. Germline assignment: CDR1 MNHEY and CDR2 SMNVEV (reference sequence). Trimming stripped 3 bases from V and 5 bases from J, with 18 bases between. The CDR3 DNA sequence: TGTGCCAGCAGTTTGTCAAACCCTTCCCCTGGAGATACGCAGTATTTT. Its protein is CASSLSNPSPGDTQYF.

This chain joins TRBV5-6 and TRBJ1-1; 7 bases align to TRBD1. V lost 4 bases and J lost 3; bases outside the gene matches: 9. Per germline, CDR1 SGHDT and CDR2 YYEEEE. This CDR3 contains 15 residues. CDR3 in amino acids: CASSRQGLADTEAFF. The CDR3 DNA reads TGTGCCAGCAGCCGACAGGGACTCGCGGACACTGAAGCTTTCTTT.

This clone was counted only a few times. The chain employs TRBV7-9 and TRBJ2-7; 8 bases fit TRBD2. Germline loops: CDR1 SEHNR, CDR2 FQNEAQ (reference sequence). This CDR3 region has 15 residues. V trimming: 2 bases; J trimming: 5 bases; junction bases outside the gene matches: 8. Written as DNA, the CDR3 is TGTGCCAGCAGCTTATACCGGGAGGGGACGCACGAGCAGTACGTC. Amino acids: CASSLYREGTHEQYV.

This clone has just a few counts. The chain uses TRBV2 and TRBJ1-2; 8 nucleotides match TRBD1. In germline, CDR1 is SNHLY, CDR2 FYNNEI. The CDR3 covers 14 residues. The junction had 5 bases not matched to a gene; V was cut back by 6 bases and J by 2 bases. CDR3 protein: CASRETGANYGYTF. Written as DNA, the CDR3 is TGTGCCAGCAGGGAGACAGGGGCCAACTATGGCTACACCTTC.

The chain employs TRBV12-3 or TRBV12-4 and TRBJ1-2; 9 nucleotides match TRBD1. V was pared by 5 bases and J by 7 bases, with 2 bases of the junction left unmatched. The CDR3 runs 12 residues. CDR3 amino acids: CASSGTGFGYTF. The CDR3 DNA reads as TGTGCCAGCAGTGGGACAGGGTTTGGCTACACCTTC.

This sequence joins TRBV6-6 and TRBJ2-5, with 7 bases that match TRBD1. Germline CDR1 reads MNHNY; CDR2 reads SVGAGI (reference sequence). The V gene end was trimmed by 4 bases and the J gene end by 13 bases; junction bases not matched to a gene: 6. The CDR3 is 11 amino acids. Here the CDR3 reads CASSFQGVAYF. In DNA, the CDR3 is TGTGCCAGCAGTTTCCAGGGGGTCGCGTACTTC.

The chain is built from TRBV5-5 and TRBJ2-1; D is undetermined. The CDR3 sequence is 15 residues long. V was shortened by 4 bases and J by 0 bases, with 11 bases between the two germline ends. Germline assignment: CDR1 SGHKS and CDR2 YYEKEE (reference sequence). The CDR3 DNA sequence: TGTGCCAGCAGCCTGACGGAGAGCTCCTACAATGAGCAGTTCTTC. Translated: CASSLTESSYNEQFF.

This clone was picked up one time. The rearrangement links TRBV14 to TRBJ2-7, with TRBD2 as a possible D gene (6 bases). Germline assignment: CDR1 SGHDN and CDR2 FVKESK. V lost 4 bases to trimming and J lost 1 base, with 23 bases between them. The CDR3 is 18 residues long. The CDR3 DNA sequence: TGTGCCAGCAGCCTATCCCTTGGGGCTCCGGGGGAGTCCTACGAGCAGTACGTC. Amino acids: CASSLSLGAPGESYEQYV.

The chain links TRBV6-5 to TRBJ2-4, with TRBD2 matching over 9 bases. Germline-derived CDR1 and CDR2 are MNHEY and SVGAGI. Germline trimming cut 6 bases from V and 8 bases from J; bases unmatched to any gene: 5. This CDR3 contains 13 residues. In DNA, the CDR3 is TGTGCCAGCAGACCCGCGGGAGGGCACATTCAGTACTTC. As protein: CASRPAGGHIQYF.

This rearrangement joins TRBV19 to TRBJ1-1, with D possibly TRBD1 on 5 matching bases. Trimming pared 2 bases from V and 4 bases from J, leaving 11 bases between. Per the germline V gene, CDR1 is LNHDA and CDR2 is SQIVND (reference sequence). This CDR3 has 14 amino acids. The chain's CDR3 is CASSITGQGTEAFF. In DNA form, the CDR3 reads TGTGCCAGTAGTATAACGGGGCAGGGCACTGAAGCTTTCTTT.

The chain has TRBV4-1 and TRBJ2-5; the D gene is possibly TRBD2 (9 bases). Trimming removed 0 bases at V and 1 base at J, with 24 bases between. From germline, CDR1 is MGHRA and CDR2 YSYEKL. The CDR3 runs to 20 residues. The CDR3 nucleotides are TGCGCCAGCAGCCAAGAGGATGGACAGGGTTTAGCGGGGGCCCAAGAGACCCAGTACTTC. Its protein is CASSQEDGQGLAGAQETQYF.

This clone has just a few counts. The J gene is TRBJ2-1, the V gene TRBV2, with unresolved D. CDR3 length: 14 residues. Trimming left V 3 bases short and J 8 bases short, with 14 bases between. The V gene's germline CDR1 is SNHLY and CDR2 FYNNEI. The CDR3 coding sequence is TGTGCCAGCAGTGATAGGGCCACCGGCCATGAGCAGTTCTTC. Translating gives CASSDRATGHEQFF.

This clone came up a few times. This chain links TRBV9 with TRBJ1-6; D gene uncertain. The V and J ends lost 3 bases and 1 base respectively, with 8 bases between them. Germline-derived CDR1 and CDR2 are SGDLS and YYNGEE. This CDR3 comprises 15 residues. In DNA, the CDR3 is TGTGCCAGCAGCGGGGTCGAGTCCTATAATTCACCCCTCCACTTT. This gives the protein CASSGVESYNSPLHF.

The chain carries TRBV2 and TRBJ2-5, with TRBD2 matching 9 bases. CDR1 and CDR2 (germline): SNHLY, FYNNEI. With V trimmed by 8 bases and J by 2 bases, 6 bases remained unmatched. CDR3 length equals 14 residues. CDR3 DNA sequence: TGTGCCAGCGGCGGACTAGCGAATCAAGAGACCCAGTACTTC. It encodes CASGGLANQETQYF. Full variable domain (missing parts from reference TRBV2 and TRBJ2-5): EPEVTQTPSHQVTQMGQEVILRCVPISNHLYFYWYRQILGQKVEFLVSFYNNEISEKSEIFDDQFSVERPDGSNFTLKIRSTKLEDSAMYFCASGGLANQETQYFGPGTRLLVL.

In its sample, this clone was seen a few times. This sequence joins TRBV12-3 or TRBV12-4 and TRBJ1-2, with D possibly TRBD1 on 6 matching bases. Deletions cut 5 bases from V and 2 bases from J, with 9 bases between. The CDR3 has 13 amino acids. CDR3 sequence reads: CASSQDRNYGYTF. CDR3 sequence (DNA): TGTGCCAGCAGTCAAGACAGGAACTATGGCTACACCTTC.

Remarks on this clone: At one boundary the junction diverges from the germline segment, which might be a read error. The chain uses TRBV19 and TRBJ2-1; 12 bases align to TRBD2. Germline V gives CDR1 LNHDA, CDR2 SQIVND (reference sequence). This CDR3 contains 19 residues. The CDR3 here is CASSRTSGAPRLFYNEQFF. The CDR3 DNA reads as TGTGCCAGCAGTAGGACTAGCGGGGCTCCCCGGCTTTTTTACAATGAGCAGTTCTTC.